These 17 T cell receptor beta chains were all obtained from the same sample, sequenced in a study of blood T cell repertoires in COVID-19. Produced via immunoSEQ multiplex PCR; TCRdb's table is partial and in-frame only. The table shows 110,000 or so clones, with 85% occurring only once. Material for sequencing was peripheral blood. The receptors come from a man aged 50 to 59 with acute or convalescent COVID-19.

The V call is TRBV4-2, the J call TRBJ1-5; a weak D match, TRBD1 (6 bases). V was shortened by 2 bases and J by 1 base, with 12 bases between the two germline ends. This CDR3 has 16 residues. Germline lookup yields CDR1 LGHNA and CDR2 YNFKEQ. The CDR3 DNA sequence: TGTGCCAGCAGCCAAACTACTAGGGGGAGCAATCAGCCCCAGCATTTT. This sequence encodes CASSQTTRGSNQPQHF.

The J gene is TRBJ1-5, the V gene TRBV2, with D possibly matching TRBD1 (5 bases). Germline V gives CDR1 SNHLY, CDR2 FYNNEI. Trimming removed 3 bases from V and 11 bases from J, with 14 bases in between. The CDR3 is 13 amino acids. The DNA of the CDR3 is TGTGCCAGCAGTGACAGGGTCGGGGGGTCCCAGCATTTT. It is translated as CASSDRVGGSQHF.

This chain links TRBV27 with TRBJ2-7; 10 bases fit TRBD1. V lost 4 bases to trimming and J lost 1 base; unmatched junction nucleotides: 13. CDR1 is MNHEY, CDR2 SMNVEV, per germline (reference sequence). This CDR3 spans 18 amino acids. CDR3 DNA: TGTGCCAGCAGTTCTGGGACAGGGGTTGATTCTGGGTCCTACGAGCAGTACTTC. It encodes CASSSGTGVDSGSYEQYF.

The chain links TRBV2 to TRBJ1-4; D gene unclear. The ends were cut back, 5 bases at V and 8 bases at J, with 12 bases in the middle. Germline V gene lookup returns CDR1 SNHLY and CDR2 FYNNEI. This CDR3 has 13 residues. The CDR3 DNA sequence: TGTGCCAGCAGTCCTAGACCCGCGGAAAAACTGTTTTTT. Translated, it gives CASSPRPAEKLFF.

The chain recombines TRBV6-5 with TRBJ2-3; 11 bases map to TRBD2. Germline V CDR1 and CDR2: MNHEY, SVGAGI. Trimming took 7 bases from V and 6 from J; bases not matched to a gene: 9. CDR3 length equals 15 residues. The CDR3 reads CASKLSGGADDTQYF. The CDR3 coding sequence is TGTGCCAGCAAGCTTAGCGGGGGGGCCGATGATACGCAGTATTTT.

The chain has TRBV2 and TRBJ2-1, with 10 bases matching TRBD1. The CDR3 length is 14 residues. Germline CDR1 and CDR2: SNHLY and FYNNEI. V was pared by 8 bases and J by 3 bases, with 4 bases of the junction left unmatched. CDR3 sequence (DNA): TGTGCCAGCGAGGGGACAGGGGACTACAATGAGCAGTTCTTC. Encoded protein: CASEGTGDYNEQFF.

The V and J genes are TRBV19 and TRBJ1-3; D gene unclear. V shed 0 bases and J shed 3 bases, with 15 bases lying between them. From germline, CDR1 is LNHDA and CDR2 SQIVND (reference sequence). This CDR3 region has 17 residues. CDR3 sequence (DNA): TGTGCCAGTAGTATAGATCAAGTATCGGTGCTTGGAAACACCATATATTTT. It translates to CASSIDQVSVLGNTIYF. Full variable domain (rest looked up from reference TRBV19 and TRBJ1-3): DGGITQSPKYLFRKEGQNVTLSCEQNLNHDAMYWYRQDPGQGLRLIYYSQIVNDFQKGDIAEGYSVSREKKESFPLTVTSAQKNPTAFYLCASSIDQVSVLGNTIYFGEGSWLTVV.

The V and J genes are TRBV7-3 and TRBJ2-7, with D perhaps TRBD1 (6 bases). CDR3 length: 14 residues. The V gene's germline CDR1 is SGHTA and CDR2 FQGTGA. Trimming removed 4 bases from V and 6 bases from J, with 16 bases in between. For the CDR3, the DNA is TGTGCCAGCAGCTCACAGGGTCGGAGCTGCGAGCAGTACTTC. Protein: CASSSQGRSCEQYF.

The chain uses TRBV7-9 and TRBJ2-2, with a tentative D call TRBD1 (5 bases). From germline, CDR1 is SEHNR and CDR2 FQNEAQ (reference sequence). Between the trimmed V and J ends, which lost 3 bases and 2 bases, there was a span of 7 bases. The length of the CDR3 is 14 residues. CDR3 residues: CASSLTENTGELFF. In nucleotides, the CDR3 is TGTGCCAGCAGCTTGACAGAAAACACCGGGGAGCTGTTTTTT.

CDR3 protein: CASKGGLGNYGYTF. The CDR3, as DNA: TGTGCCAGCAAGGGCGGGCTTGGAAACTATGGCTACACCTTC. V and J are TRBV6-5 and TRBJ1-2; D is uncertain. CDR1 and CDR2 from the germline V gene are MNHEY and SVGAGI. CDR3 length: 14 residues. V shed 7 bases and J shed 2 bases, with 14 bases lying between them.

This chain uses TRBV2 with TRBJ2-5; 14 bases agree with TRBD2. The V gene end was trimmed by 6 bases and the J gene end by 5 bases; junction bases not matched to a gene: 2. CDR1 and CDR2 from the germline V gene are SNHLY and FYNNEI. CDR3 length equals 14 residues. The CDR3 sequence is CASRGLAGAETQYF. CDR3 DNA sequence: TGTGCCAGCAGGGGACTAGCGGGGGCCGAGACCCAGTACTTC.

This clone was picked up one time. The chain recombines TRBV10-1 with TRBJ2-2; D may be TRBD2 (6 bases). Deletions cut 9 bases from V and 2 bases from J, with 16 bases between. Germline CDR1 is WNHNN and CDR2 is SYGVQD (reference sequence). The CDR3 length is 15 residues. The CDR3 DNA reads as TGCGCCAGGGGGAATCGGGGGAAAAACACCGGGGAGCTGTTTTTT. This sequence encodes CARGNRGKNTGELFF.

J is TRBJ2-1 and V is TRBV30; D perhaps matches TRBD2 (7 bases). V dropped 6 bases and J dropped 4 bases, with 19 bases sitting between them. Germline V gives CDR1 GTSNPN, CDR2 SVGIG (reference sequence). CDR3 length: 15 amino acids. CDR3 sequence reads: CACLGPGGVYNEQFF. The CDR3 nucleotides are TGTGCCTGCCTCGGACCGGGGGGCGTATACAATGAGCAGTTCTTC.

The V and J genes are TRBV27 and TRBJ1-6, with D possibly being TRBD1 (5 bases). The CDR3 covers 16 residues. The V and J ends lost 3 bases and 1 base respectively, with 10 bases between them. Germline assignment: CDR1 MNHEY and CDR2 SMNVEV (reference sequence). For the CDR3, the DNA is TGTGCCAGCAGTTTCGGTTCAGGGTCCTATAATTCACCCCTCCACTTT. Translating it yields CASSFGSGSYNSPLHF.

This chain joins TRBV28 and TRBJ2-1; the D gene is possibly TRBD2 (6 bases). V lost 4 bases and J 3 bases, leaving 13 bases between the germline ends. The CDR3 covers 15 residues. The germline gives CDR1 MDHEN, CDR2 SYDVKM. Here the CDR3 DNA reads TGTGCCAGCAGTTCGGTGGAGGGAATCTACAATGAGCAGTTCTTC. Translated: CASSSVEGIYNEQFF.

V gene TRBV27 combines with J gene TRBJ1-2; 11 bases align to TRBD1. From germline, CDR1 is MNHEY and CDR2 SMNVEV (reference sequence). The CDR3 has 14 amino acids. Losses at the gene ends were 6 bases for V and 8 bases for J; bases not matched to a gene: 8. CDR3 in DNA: TGTGCCAGCAGGGGGACAGGGGGTTTTTTCGGCTACACCTTC. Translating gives CASRGTGGFFGYTF.

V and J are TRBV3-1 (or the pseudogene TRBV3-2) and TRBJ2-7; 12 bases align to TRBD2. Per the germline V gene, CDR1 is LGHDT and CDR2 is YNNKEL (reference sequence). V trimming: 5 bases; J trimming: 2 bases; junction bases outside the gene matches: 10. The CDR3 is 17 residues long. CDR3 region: CASSVRTSGAEAYEQYF. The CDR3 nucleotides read TGTGCCAGCAGCGTACGGACTAGCGGGGCCGAAGCCTACGAGCAGTACTTC.